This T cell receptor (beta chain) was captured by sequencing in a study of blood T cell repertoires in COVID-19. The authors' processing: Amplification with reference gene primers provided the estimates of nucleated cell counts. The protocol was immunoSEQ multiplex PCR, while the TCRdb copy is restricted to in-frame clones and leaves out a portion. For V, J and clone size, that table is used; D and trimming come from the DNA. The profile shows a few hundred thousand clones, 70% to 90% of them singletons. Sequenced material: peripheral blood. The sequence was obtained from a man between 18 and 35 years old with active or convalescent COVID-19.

The CDR3 loop reads CAWSSSPRGGYTF. The CDR3 bases are TGTGCCTGGAGTAGTAGTCCGCGGGGTGGCTACACCTTC. The rearrangement uses TRBV30 and TRBJ1-2; D gene unclear. The CDR3 length is 13 residues. CDR1 is GTSNPN and CDR2 is SVGIG in the germline V gene (reference sequence). V was cut by 2 bases and J by 7 bases, with 14 bases left in between.